The table lists the clone carrying this T cell receptor (beta chain) with many counts. This CDR3 is 13 amino acids long. Trimming pared 0 bases from V and 9 bases from J, leaving 9 bases between. Germline CDR1 reads SGHAT; CDR2 reads FQNNGV. The data stem from a study of T cells in Graves' hyperthyroidism and ophthalmopathy. PBMCs were collected from an approximately 10 ml volume of fresh peripheral blood. TCR beta CDR3 sequences were amplified from RNA transcripts. First-round RT-PCR targeting the TCR CDR3 was performed with the HTBI primer set. MiXCR, run by TCRdb on the multiplex PCR reads, gives a single entry per CDR3 protein. This sample yields approximately 410,000 distinct CDR3 sequences, of which about an eighth are seen a single time; 5% to 6% belongs to the top ten.

The origin of this receptor is a young woman with Graves' hyperthyroidism. The chain employs TRBV11-2 and TRBJ2-1; D ambiguous. Sequences were obtained from blood. CDR3 sequence (DNA): TGTGCCAGCAGCTTAGATCCAGGCCCTGAGCAGTTCTTC. Residues: CASSLDPGPEQFF.